This T cell receptor beta chain comes out of a study of vaccination and CD4 T cells after COVID-19. In the study overall: The post-vaccine samples came a median around 72 days after dose two (range 14 to 241).

Trimming removed 11 bases at V and 11 bases at J, with 22 bases between. Germline assignment: CDR1 MNHNS and CDR2 SASEGT. The CDR3 is 13 residues long. Specified treatment: approximately nine-day PBMC culture with coronavirus spike peptide pools or control peptides (ViraFEST assay). A note on this clonotype: The antigen is not known.

Sequencing of cultured CD4+ T cell DNA used the Oncomine TCR Beta short-read assay. TCRdb analysed the PCR reads with MiXCR anew, one entry per CDR3 protein. The sample contains about 12,000 distinct CDR3 sequences, about 79% of which appear only once. This chain joins TRBV6-1 and TRBJ2-1; D might be TRBD1 (5 bases). The sequencing input was CD4+ T cells from blood, cultured in vitro. The origin of this receptor is a human donor who had recovered from COVID-19. The chain's CDR3 is CAVTRVVDGKQFF. The CDR3 DNA is TGTGCCGTCACCAGGGTTGTAGATGGCAAGCAGTTCTTC.